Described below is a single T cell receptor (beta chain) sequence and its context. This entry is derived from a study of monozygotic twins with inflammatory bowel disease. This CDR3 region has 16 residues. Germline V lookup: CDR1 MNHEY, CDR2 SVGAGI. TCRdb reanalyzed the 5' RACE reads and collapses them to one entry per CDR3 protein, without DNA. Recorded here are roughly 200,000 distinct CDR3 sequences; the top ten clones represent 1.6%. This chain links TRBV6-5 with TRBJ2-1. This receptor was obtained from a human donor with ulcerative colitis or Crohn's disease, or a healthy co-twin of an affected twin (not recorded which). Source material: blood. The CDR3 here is CASSYSSYSSSREQFF.